The text below deals with one T cell receptor beta chain. Under the authors' procedure: The assay estimated nucleated cells by amplifying reference gene primers. The data were produced by immunoSEQ multiplex PCR, yet TCRdb's version contains in-frame clones alone and is incomplete. Clone size and the V and J calls come from that table; the DNA yielded D and trimming. Of 70,000 or so clones in the sample, 75% to 85% were seen once. The source of the sample is a study of blood T cell repertoires in COVID-19. Study summary: Acute and convalescent COVID-19 samples came from the United States, Italy and Spain. From T cells, B-cell-depleted T cells, or PBMCs came the material, which was cDNA or gDNA.

This receptor was identified in a human donor in a cohort sampled during active COVID-19. Sequencing was done on a sample of peripheral blood.

The CDR3 sequence is CASSFVSGTGGHEQYF. CDR3 DNA sequence: TGCGCCAGCAGCTTCGTTTCCGGGACAGGGGGGCACGAGCAGTACTTC. This chain uses TRBV5-1 with TRBJ2-7; 11 bases fit TRBD1. This CDR3 region has 16 residues. CDR1 is SGHRS, CDR2 YFSETQ, per germline. The V segment lost 2 bases and the J segment 5 bases; nucleotides outside the gene matches: 9.